The 15 T cell receptor beta chains listed next were all sequenced from one sample in a study of blood T cell repertoires in COVID-19. Assay: immunoSEQ multiplex PCR; the TCRdb copy retains only in-frame clones and omits some. The repertoire holds 180,000 or so clones, over 70% seen once, with roughly 11% in the top ten. Sequenced: PBMCs or T cells enriched from blood (not recorded which). These receptor sequences come from a middle-aged man who had recovered from COVID-19.

The chain combines TRBV5-1 with TRBJ1-3; TRBD1 agrees at 7 bases. V dropped 2 bases and J dropped 4; count of bases not matched to a gene: 3. In germline, CDR1 is SGHRS, CDR2 YFSETQ. CDR3 size: 14 residues. CDR3 nucleotides: TGCGCCAGCAGCTTAGACAGGGCGGGAAACACCATATATTTT. The encoded protein is CASSLDRAGNTIYF.

The rearrangement joins TRBV6-5 to TRBJ2-5; 8 bases agree with TRBD1. Germline CDR1 reads MNHEY; CDR2 reads SVGAGI. The ends lost 5 bases at V and 4 bases at J; junction bases unmatched: 6. The CDR3 contains 14 residues. The DNA for the CDR3 is TGTGCCAGCAGTCCAAGGACAGGGCCAGAGACCCAGTACTTC. Translated: CASSPRTGPETQYF.

This chain connects TRBV18 to TRBJ1-1, with D uncertain. V was cut by 0 bases and J by 3 bases, with 11 bases left in between. Germline V gene lookup returns CDR1 KGHSH and CDR2 LQKENI. This CDR3 has 15 amino acids. Written as DNA, the CDR3 is TGTGCCAGCTCACCACCTGGGGTGCGGGACACTGAAGCTTTCTTT. This translates into CASSPPGVRDTEAFF.

CDR3 nucleotide sequence: TGTGCCTCGAAGCAGGGGTTCACCGGGGAGCTGTTTTTT. Amino acid sequence: CASKQGFTGELFF. This chain joins TRBV11-3 and TRBJ2-2; TRBD1 is a possible D gene (6 bases). This CDR3 has 13 residues. Germline values: CDR1 SGHNT, CDR2 YENEEA. Between the trimmed V and J ends, which lost 11 bases and 4 bases, there was a span of 14 bases.

The V call is TRBV6-5, the J call TRBJ1-2, with 8 bases fitting TRBD1. J was trimmed by 6 bases and V by 5 bases; bases with no gene match: 5. Germline CDR1 MNHEY, CDR2 SVGAGI. The CDR3 spans 13 residues. The CDR3 DNA is TGTGCCAGCAGTCGTGGACAGGGAAATGGCTACACCTTC. It yields the protein CASSRGQGNGYTF.

This clone was seen a handful of times. J is TRBJ2-1 and V is TRBV7-3; possible D gene TRBD1, 6 bases. CDR3 size: 15 residues. Trimming took off 5 bases at V and 0 bases at J, with 11 bases between the two ends. Looked up from germline, CDR1 is SGHTA and CDR2 is FQGTGA. Here the CDR3 reads CASSIGQTSYNEQFF. The DNA for the CDR3 is TGTGCCAGCAGCATCGGACAGACCTCCTACAATGAGCAGTTCTTC.

CDR3 nucleotides: TGTGCCAGCAGTTTAAACGAGGGCCTGAGCGGGGAGCTGTTTTTT. Translated, it gives CASSLNEGLSGELFF. V usage is TRBV28 and J usage is TRBJ2-2, with D possibly being TRBD2 (5 bases). Trimming took 2 bases from V and 7 from J, leaving 14 bases between them. This CDR3 comprises 15 residues. Germline-derived CDR1 and CDR2 are MDHEN and SYDVKM.

This clone was observed a few times. The chain couples TRBV27 to TRBJ2-1; TRBD1 agrees at 10 bases. This CDR3 has 14 residues. In germline, CDR1 is MNHEY, CDR2 SMNVEV (reference sequence). Trimming removed 5 bases from V and 9 bases from J; junction bases left unmatched: 7. The CDR3 is CASSGRDRGLEQFF. The CDR3 DNA reads as TGTGCCAGCAGTGGCCGGGACAGGGGTCTTGAGCAGTTCTTC.

The V gene is TRBV4-2, the J gene TRBJ1-5; TRBD1 aligns across 7 bases. This CDR3 is built from 18 residues. V was pared by 1 base and J by 0 bases, with 9 bases of the junction left unmatched. CDR1 and CDR2 from the germline V gene are LGHNA and YNFKEQ. CDR3 residues: CASSQVGTEHYSNQPQHF. The CDR3 DNA is TGTGCCAGCAGCCAAGTAGGGACAGAGCATTATAGCAATCAGCCCCAGCATTTT.

V usage is TRBV18 and J usage is TRBJ2-7; a possible D gene is TRBD2 (5 bases). Germline CDR1 is KGHSH and CDR2 is LQKENI. The CDR3 loop spans 15 amino acids. The ends were cut back, 8 bases at V and 6 bases at J, with 23 bases in the middle. The CDR3 reads CASTGRRIGVLEQYF. The CDR3, as DNA: TGTGCCAGCACCGGACGCCGAATCGGGGTCCTCGAGCAGTACTTC.

V usage is TRBV11-2 and J usage is TRBJ2-5; tentative D call: TRBD1 (6 bases). This CDR3 has 14 residues. Trimming took off 5 bases at V and 5 bases at J, with 15 bases between the two ends. The germline CDR1 and CDR2 sequences are SGHAT and FQNNGV. The CDR3 nucleotides read TGTGCCAGCAGCATAAACAGGGTAGCGGAGACCCAGTACTTC. Translation gives CASSINRVAETQYF.

This chain connects TRBV6-5 to TRBJ2-1; D gene uncertain. V was clipped by 8 bases and J by 5 bases, with 16 bases between them. CDR1 MNHEY and CDR2 SVGAGI come from the germline V gene. The CDR3 contains 14 residues. In DNA form, the CDR3 reads TGTGCCAGCCGCTTGGCTAGTTTCGACAATGAGCAGTTCTTC. This codes for CASRLASFDNEQFF.

This rearrangement joins TRBV9 to TRBJ1-2; D possibly corresponds to TRBD1 (6 bases). The CDR3 has 14 residues. Trimming shortened V by 3 bases and J by 7 bases, and 16 bases separated the two germline ends. The V gene's germline CDR1 is SGDLS and CDR2 YYNGEE. The CDR3 nucleotides are TGTGCCAGCAGCGCCCAACAGGGCGGAGGTGGCTACACCTTC. This translates into CASSAQQGGGGYTF.

V usage is TRBV11-2 and J usage is TRBJ2-3; D not certain. V was cut by 2 bases and J by 5 bases, with 20 bases left in between. The CDR3 loop spans 17 amino acids. CDR1 SGHAT and CDR2 FQNNGV come from the germline V gene. CDR3 DNA: TGTGCCAGCAGCTTACAGCCCCAGGATATTCATAGAGATACGCAGTATTTT. Amino acid sequence: CASSLQPQDIHRDTQYF.

V usage is TRBV7-3 and J usage is TRBJ1-5, with TRBD1 as a possible D gene (5 bases). The length of the CDR3 is 14 residues. Germline loops: CDR1 SGHTA, CDR2 FQGTGA. V dropped 2 bases and J dropped 5 bases, with 10 bases sitting between them. The CDR3 sequence: CASSLGRGDQPQHF. CDR3 bases: TGTGCCAGCAGCTTAGGGAGGGGCGATCAGCCCCAGCATTTT. Full variable domain (missing parts from reference TRBV7-3 and TRBJ1-5): GAGVSQTPSNKVTEKGKYVELRCDPISGHTALYWYRQSLGQGPEFLIYFQGTGAADDSGLPNDRFFAVRPEGSVSTLKIQRTERGDSAVYLCASSLGRGDQPQHFGDGTRLSIL.